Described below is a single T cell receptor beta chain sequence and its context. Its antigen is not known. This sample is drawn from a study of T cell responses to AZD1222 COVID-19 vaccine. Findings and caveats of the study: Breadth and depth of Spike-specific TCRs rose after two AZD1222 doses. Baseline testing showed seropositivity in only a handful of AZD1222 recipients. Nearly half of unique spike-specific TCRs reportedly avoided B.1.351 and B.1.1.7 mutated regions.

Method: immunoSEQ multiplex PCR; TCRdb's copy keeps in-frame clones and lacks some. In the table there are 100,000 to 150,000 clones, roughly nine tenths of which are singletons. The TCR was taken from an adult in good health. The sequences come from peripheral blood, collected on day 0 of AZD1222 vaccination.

The CDR3: CASSSPGVLVAANEKLFF. CDR3 nucleotides: TGTGCCAGCAGTTCTCCAGGGGTTTTGGTGGCAGCGAATGAAAAACTGTTTTTT. This sequence joins TRBV6-2 or TRBV6-3 and TRBJ1-4; tentatively, D is TRBD1 (6 bases). CDR3 length: 18 amino acids. Germline V gene data show CDR1 as MNHEY and CDR2 as SVGEGT. V lost 4 bases and J 5 bases, leaving 23 bases between the germline ends.